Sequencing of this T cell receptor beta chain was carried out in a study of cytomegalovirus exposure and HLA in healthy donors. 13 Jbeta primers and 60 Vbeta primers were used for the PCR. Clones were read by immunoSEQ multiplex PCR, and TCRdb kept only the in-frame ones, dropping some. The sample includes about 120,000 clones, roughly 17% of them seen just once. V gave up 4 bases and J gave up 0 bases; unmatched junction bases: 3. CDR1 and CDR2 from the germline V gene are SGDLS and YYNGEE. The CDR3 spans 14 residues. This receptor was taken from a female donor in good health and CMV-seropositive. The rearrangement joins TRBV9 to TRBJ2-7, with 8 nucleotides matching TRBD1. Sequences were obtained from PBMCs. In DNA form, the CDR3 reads TGTGCCAGCAGCCGACAGGGGCACTCCTACGAGCAGTACTTC. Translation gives CASSRQGHSYEQYF. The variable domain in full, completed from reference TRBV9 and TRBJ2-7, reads DSGVTQTPKHLITATGQRVTLRCSPRSGDLSVYWYQQSLDQGLQFLIQYYNGEERAKGNILERFSAQQFPDLHSELNLSSLELGDSALYFCASSRQGHSYEQYFGPGTRLTVT.